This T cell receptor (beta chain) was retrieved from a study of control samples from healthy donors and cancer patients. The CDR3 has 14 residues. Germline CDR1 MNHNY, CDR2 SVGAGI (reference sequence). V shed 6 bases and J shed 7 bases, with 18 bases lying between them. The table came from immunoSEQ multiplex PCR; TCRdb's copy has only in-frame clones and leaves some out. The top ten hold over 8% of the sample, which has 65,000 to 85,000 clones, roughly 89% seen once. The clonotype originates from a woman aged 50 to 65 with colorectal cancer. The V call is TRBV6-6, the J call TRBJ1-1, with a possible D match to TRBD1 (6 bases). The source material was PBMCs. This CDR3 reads CASRDSGRGDEAFF. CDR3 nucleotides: TGTGCCAGCAGGGACTCGGGCAGGGGAGATGAAGCTTTCTTT.